These 13 T cell receptor beta chains came from one sample sequenced in a study of blood T cell repertoires in COVID-19. Profiled with immunoSEQ multiplex PCR; TCRdb holds only in-frame clones, not every one. Of tens of thousands of clones detected, 75% to 90% appear once; the ten largest clones hold roughly 10%. Source material: peripheral blood. These receptors all come from a woman between 70 and 85 years old with acute or convalescent COVID-19.

This chain uses TRBV18 with TRBJ1-6; perhaps TRBD1 as D (5 bases). V was clipped by 0 bases and J by 8 bases, with 11 bases between them. Germline CDR1 reads KGHSH; CDR2 reads LQKENI. CDR3 length: 15 amino acids. For the CDR3, the DNA is TGTGCCAGCTCACCACCAAGTGGGGCCGATTCACCCCTCCACTTT. It translates to CASSPPSGADSPLHF.

The V gene is TRBV27, the J gene TRBJ2-7, with 7 bases matching TRBD1. V gave up 5 bases and J gave up 11 bases; unmatched junction bases: 15. CDR1 and CDR2 (germline): MNHEY, SMNVEV (reference sequence). This CDR3 contains 14 residues. CDR3 sequence: CASSPTGTPPTEYV. CDR3 nucleotides: TGTGCCAGCAGTCCGACAGGGACACCTCCGACGGAGTACGTC.

The chain couples TRBV7-2 to TRBJ1-5, with no clear D. Germline-derived CDR1 and CDR2 are SGHTA and FQGNSA. Deletions cut 2 bases from V and 7 bases from J, with 9 bases between. This CDR3 is 13 amino acids long. CDR3 protein: CASSLREGQPQHF. For the CDR3, the DNA is TGTGCCAGCAGCTTACGGGAAGGCCAGCCCCAGCATTTT. The whole variable domain, filled in from reference TRBV7-2 and TRBJ1-5, reads GAGVSQSPSNKVTEKGKDVELRCDPISGHTALYWYRQSLGQGLEFLIYFQGNSAPDKSGLPSDRFSAERTGGSVSTLTIQRTQQEDSAVYLCASSLREGQPQHFGDGTRLSIL.

The chain uses TRBV6-2 or TRBV6-3 and TRBJ2-5; D is possibly TRBD2 (5 bases). Germline V gene sequence: CDR1 MNHEY, CDR2 SVGEGT. Trimming removed 1 base from V and 2 bases from J, with 11 bases in between. This CDR3 region has 15 residues. The CDR3 reads CASSYFGGSQETQYF. CDR3 nucleotide sequence: TGTGCCAGCAGTTACTTTGGCGGGTCTCAAGAGACCCAGTACTTC.

In this sample, this clone turned up once. The chain uses TRBV18 and TRBJ2-7, with a possible D match to TRBD2 (6 bases). Trimming stripped 8 bases from V and 1 base from J, with 9 bases between. The V gene's germline CDR1 is KGHSH and CDR2 LQKENI. The CDR3 runs to 12 residues. The CDR3 loop is CASGGTSYEQYV. DNA for the CDR3: TGTGCCAGCGGCGGGACTTCCTACGAGCAGTACGTC.

The chain joins TRBV10-3 to TRBJ1-6; TRBD1 agrees at 9 bases. Unmatched junction bases numbered 3, after V lost 7 bases and J lost 11 bases. The germline V gene encodes CDR1 ENHRY and CDR2 SYGVKD. The CDR3 is 12 amino acids. CDR3 DNA sequence: TGTGCCATCAATGACAGGGGGGCACCCCTCCACTTT. Protein sequence: CAINDRGAPLHF.

V and J are TRBV6-5 and TRBJ2-7; tentatively, D is TRBD1 (6 bases). CDR3 size: 13 residues. Germline assignment: CDR1 MNHEY and CDR2 SVGAGI. V shed 6 bases and J shed 3 bases, with 12 bases lying between them. This chain's CDR3 is CASRTGTNYEQYV. For the CDR3, the DNA is TGTGCCAGCAGGACCGGGACAAACTACGAGCAGTACGTC.

The chain couples TRBV12-3 or TRBV12-4 to TRBJ2-7, with D tentatively TRBD2 (5 bases). The CDR3 sequence is 12 residues long. Trimming shortened V by 9 bases and J by 7 bases, and 16 bases separated the two germline ends. The CDR3 protein is CASSYGEREQYV. In nucleotides, the CDR3 is TGTGCCAGTTCATACGGGGAGAGGGAGCAGTACGTC.

The chain is built from TRBV7-2 and TRBJ2-3, with TRBD1 matching 12 bases. V lost 4 bases to trimming and J lost 6 bases; unmatched junction nucleotides: 5. Germline CDR1 SGHTA, CDR2 FQGNSA. The CDR3 totals 15 residues. CDR3 in DNA: TGTGCCAGCAGCTACCGGGACAGGGGGCAGGATACGCAGTATTTT. The encoded protein is CASSYRDRGQDTQYF.

This chain joins TRBV12-5 and TRBJ1-1; a weak D match, TRBD1 (5 bases). The CDR3 runs to 14 residues. From germline, CDR1 is LGHNT and CDR2 FRNRAP. The ends were cut back, 5 bases at V and 4 bases at J, with 14 bases in the middle. The CDR3 sequence: CASGPPAGRTEAFF. CDR3 sequence (DNA): TGTGCTAGTGGTCCGCCTGCGGGACGCACTGAAGCTTTCTTT.

The chain combines TRBV7-2 with TRBJ1-5; no definite D call. The V and J ends lost 1 base and 6 bases respectively, with 7 bases between them. CDR1 and CDR2 (germline): SGHTA, FQGNSA. This CDR3 comprises 13 residues. Here the CDR3 DNA reads TGTGCCAGCAGCTTAGGAGTATTTCAGCCCCAGCATTTT. Translated, it gives CASSLGVFQPQHF.

The chain couples TRBV24-1 to TRBJ2-2; TRBD1 matches at 8 bases. Germline CDR1 KGHDR, CDR2 SFDVKD. CDR3 size: 17 residues. Losses at the gene ends were 7 bases for V and 3 bases for J; bases not matched to a gene: 12. CDR3 bases: TGTGCCACCAGCGCTAGGGTAGGACAGGGCGACACCGGGGAGCTGTTTTTT. It is translated as CATSARVGQGDTGELFF.

The V call is TRBV7-9, the J call TRBJ2-1; D is unclear. CDR3 size: 14 residues. Germline V gene sequence: CDR1 SEHNR, CDR2 FQNEAQ (reference sequence). Trimming took off 7 bases at V and 6 bases at J, with 16 bases between the two ends. The CDR3 protein is CASTPYPRGNEQFF. The CDR3 DNA reads as TGTGCCAGCACCCCTTACCCCAGAGGCAATGAGCAGTTCTTC.